The 9 T cell receptor beta chains below come from one sample, sequenced in a study of cytomegalovirus exposure and HLA in healthy donors. The method was immunoSEQ multiplex PCR; TCRdb's version includes in-frame clones alone and lacks a portion of them. The sample shows some 140,000 clones, 70% to 90% of them seen only once. The sample consisted of PBMCs. These receptors were taken from a human donor in good health.

V gene TRBV14 combines with J gene TRBJ1-3, with TRBD1 identical over 8 bases. CDR1 is SGHDN and CDR2 is FVKESK in the germline V gene. The length of the CDR3 is 17 residues. Trimming took 2 bases from V and 0 from J; bases not matched to a gene: 6. In DNA form, the CDR3 reads TGTGCCAGCAGCCAAAAGGGACAGGCCTTCTCTGGAAACACCATATATTTT. Translating it yields CASSQKGQAFSGNTIYF.

This chain uses TRBV4-1 with TRBJ2-2; the D gene is possibly TRBD2 (6 bases). The CDR3 spans 17 residues. The germline CDR1 and CDR2 sequences are MGHRA and YSYEKL. V gave up 2 bases and J gave up 7 bases, with 20 bases separating them. The CDR3 loop is CASSQTRPYGGIGELFF. In DNA, the CDR3 is TGCGCCAGCAGCCAAACCCGTCCCTACGGCGGGATCGGGGAGCTGTTTTTT.

V usage is TRBV6-6 and J usage is TRBJ2-7, with TRBD1 matching 7 bases. This CDR3 comprises 13 residues. After removal of 6 bases from V and 2 bases from J, the junction contained 4 bases not matched to a gene. The germline V gene has CDR1 MNHNY and CDR2 SVGAGI (reference sequence). Here the CDR3 reads CASRRDSTYEQYF. The CDR3, as DNA: TGTGCCAGCAGACGGGACAGCACCTACGAGCAGTACTTC.

J is TRBJ1-4 and V is TRBV6-1; D is perhaps TRBD1 (6 bases). The germline gives CDR1 MNHNS, CDR2 SASEGT. The germline V and J ends were trimmed by 0 bases and 4 bases, with 6 bases remaining between them. This CDR3 is 14 amino acids long. The CDR3 DNA reads as TGTGCCAGCAGTGAAGCAGGGGGTAATGAAAAACTGTTTTTT. Encoded protein: CASSEAGGNEKLFF.

V gene TRBV15 combines with J gene TRBJ2-1; TRBD2 aligns across 9 bases. V gave up 5 bases and J gave up 4 bases; unmatched junction bases: 12. This CDR3 has 17 amino acids. Germline assignment: CDR1 LNHNV and CDR2 YYDKDF (reference sequence). The CDR3 DNA follows: TGTGCCACCAGCGTTAGCGGGAGTGAGTGGGCATACAATGAGCAGTTCTTC. It yields the protein CATSVSGSEWAYNEQFF. The whole variable domain, remainder taken from reference TRBV15 and TRBJ2-1, is DAMVIQNPRYQVTQFGKPVTLSCSQTLNHNVMYWYQQKSSQAPKLLFHYYDKDFNNEADTPDNFQSRRPNTSFCFLDIRSPGLGDTAMYLCATSVSGSEWAYNEQFFGPGTRLTVL.

J is TRBJ1-5 and V is TRBV5-4; 9 nucleotides agree with TRBD1. Germline CDR1 and CDR2: SGHNT and YYREEE (reference sequence). The V and J ends lost 4 bases and 3 bases, in that order; junction bases with no gene match: 5. The CDR3 is 15 residues long. This chain's CDR3 is CASSPGTGPNQPQHF. The DNA of the CDR3 is TGTGCCAGCAGCCCGGGGACAGGGCCCAATCAGCCCCAGCATTTT.

The chain links TRBV2 to TRBJ1-2; 10 bases map to TRBD1. With 8 bases clipped from V and 7 bases from J, the junction kept 7 bases outside the gene matches. Looked up from germline, CDR1 is SNHLY and CDR2 is FYNNEI. This CDR3 contains 13 residues. CDR3 loop: CASADRGRSGYTF. The CDR3 DNA follows: TGTGCCAGCGCCGACAGGGGGCGAAGTGGCTACACCTTC.

The genes are TRBV2 and TRBJ1-5; the D gene is possibly TRBD1 (6 bases). Germline V lookup: CDR1 SNHLY, CDR2 FYNNEI. Trimming stripped 11 bases from V and 2 bases from J, with 19 bases between. This CDR3 spans 15 amino acids. The CDR3 coding sequence is TGTGCCGGGGCGACAGGTCCCCTAGGCAATCAGCCCCAGCATTTT. Protein product: CAGATGPLGNQPQHF. The whole variable domain, remainder taken from reference TRBV2 and TRBJ1-5, is EPEVTQTPSHQVTQMGQEVILRCVPISNHLYFYWYRQILGQKVEFLVSFYNNEISEKSEIFDDQFSVERPDGSNFTLKIRSTKLEDSAMYFCAGATGPLGNQPQHFGDGTRLSIL.

This clone was recorded only once. The V call is TRBV6-4, the J call TRBJ1-2; TRBD1 matches at 10 bases. This CDR3 region has 14 residues. The ends lost 6 bases at V and 8 bases at J; junction bases unmatched: 9. Looked up from germline, CDR1 is MRHNA and CDR2 is SNTAGT. The CDR3: CASSRDRGGRGYTF. CDR3 in DNA: TGTGCCAGCAGCAGGGACAGGGGAGGAAGAGGCTACACCTTC.